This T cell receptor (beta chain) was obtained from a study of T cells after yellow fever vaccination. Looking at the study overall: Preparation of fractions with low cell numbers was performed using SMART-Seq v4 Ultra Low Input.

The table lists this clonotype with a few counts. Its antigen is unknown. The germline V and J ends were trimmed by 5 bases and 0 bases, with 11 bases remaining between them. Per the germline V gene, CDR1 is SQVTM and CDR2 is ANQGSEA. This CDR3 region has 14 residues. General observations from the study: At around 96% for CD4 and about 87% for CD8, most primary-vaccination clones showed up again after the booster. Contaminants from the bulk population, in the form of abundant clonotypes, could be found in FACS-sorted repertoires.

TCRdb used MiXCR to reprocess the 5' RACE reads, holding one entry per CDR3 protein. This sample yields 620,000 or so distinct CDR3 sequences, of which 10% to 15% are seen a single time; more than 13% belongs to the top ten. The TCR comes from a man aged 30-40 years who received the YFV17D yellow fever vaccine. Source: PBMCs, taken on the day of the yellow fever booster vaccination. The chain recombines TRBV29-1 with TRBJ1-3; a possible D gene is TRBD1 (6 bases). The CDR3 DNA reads TGCAGCGTTCACGACAGGCGCTCTGGAAACACCATATATTTT. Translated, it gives CSVHDRRSGNTIYF.